This TCR beta chain came from a study of T cell responses to AZD1222 COVID-19 vaccine. CDR3 length equals 15 residues. Trimming took 4 bases from V and 6 from J; bases not matched to a gene: 7. Germline V gives CDR1 SEHNR, CDR2 FQNEAQ (reference sequence). Study observations and caveats: CD4 TCRs covered the whole spike, strongest at regions 160-218 and 743-854.

Libraries were prepared by immunoSEQ multiplex PCR; TCRdb keeps only in-frame clonotypes and omits some of them. This table holds fewer than 120,000 clones, around 93% found once. In the case of this clone: The antigen is not known.

This chain uses TRBV7-9 with TRBJ1-5, with 9 bases that match TRBD1. The sequencing used peripheral blood, collected 28 days after the second AZD1222 dose. The TCR originated in an adult who received the AZD1222 COVID-19 vaccine. The CDR3 DNA follows: TGTGCCAGCAGCTCTACAGGGGGCGAGGCTCAGCCCCAGCATTTT. Translated: CASSSTGGEAQPQHF.